This TCR beta chain originates from a study of CD8+ T cells in alopecia areata. Overall study results and limits: Lesional scalp, especially alopecia totalis/universalis, showed higher clonality than normal scalp. Tofacitinib produced a significant decrease in scalp clonality and in expanded CD8+ clones among the top 100. Because of a solitary nonresponder, the connection of baseline CD8+ expansion to response stays uncertain.

The CDR3 length is 17 residues. Looked up from germline, CDR1 is SGHNT and CDR2 is YYREEE (reference sequence). V was pared by 3 bases and J by 2 bases, with 6 bases of the junction left unmatched. cDNA prepared by RNA extraction and subsequent reverse transcription served as the template for sequencing. TCRdb's table, derived via immunoSEQ multiplex PCR, lists solely in-frame clones and lacks some. Of some 200,000 clones in the sample, 60% were seen once. Comment on this clone: Its antigen is currently unknown.

This sample's treatment: oral pan-JAK inhibitor, 5-10 mg twice daily. The source is a human donor with alopecia areata. The sequenced sample was CD4+ T cells sorted from blood, obtained at week 4, from a patient treated with tofacitinib. The V call is TRBV5-4, the J call TRBJ2-5, with TRBD2 matching 14 bases. CDR3 in DNA: TGTGCCAGCAGCTGGACTAGCGGGGGGCCGGGGCAAGAGACCCAGTACTTC. Its translation: CASSWTSGGPGQETQYF.